This TCR beta chain was obtained from a study of blood T cell repertoires in COVID-19. Looking at the study overall: The samples span acute and convalescent COVID-19 from the United States, Italy and Spain. Nucleic acid was either cDNA or gDNA, and it came from T cells, B-cell-depleted T cells, or PBMCs.

Original data processing: Amplification of reference gene primers was used by the study to estimate nucleated cell counts. Here immunoSEQ multiplex PCR was the method, and the copy in TCRdb shows in-frame clones only, minus some. Clone size and the V and J calls come from that table; the DNA yielded D and trimming. The table records roughly 180,000 clones, 70% to 80% of them present only once. The sequence was obtained from a woman aged 45-59 years with active or convalescent COVID-19. Sequencing was done on a sample of peripheral blood.

CDR3 sequence: CASRLSGNYNEQFF. DNA for the CDR3: TGTGCCAGCAGGCTTAGCGGGAATTACAATGAGCAGTTCTTC. The chain is built from TRBV6-5 and TRBJ2-1, with 8 bases matching TRBD2. There are 14 residues in the CDR3. The V gene's germline CDR1 is MNHEY and CDR2 SVGAGI. The V and J ends lost 6 bases and 4 bases, in that order; junction bases with no gene match: 5.